The sequence of this TCR beta chain was determined in a study of control samples from healthy donors and cancer patients. Using immunoSEQ multiplex PCR, the repertoire was profiled, and TCRdb retains in-frame clones only, with some absent. The table lists about 150,000 clones, approximately 93% of them singletons, with 8.5% in the top ten. V lost 8 bases to trimming and J lost 6 bases, with 20 bases between them. This CDR3 has 14 residues. Per germline, CDR1 MNHEY and CDR2 SVGAGI. Sequenced input: blood. The receptor comes from a woman between 35 and 50 years old in good health. The J gene is TRBJ2-7, the V gene TRBV6-5; possibly TRBD2 for D (5 bases). CDR3 DNA sequence: TGTGCCAGCTGCGAGGGAGTACCCTTTGGCGAGCAGTACTTC. Protein: CASCEGVPFGEQYF.